The TCR beta chain under discussion was sequenced for a study of neoadjuvant anti-PD-1 for oral cavity cancer. TCRdb keeps only in-frame clones here, not all; method: immunoSEQ multiplex PCR. This sample has approximately 68,000 clones; 86% occur once, and the top ten carry more than 2.5%. V was cut by 0 bases and J by 4 bases, with 13 bases left in between. Germline V gives CDR1 SGHNT, CDR2 YYREEE (reference sequence). The CDR3 has 15 residues. Described time point: after neoadjuvant nivolumab, at surgical resection. This sample comprised PBMCs, obtained after nivolumab (anti-PD-1) treatment. The rearrangement joins TRBV5-4 to TRBJ1-2; D gene unclear. This TCR derives from a person aged 35-80 years with oral cavity squamous cell carcinoma. Here the CDR3 reads CASSLGLSSGYGYTF. CDR3 nucleotide sequence: TGTGCCAGCAGCTTGGGACTCTCTTCAGGCTATGGCTACACCTTC. Full variable domain (missing parts from reference TRBV5-4 and TRBJ1-2): ETGVTQSPTHLIKTRGQQVTLRCSSQSGHNTVSWYQQALGQGPQFIFQYYREEENGRGNFPPRFSGLQFPNYSSELNVNALELDDSALYLCASSLGLSSGYGYTFGSGTRLTVV.